Following are 21 T cell receptor beta chains from one sample sequenced in a study of cytomegalovirus exposure and HLA in healthy donors. The PCR had 60 Vbeta and 13 Jbeta primers. The repertoire was sequenced with immunoSEQ multiplex PCR; TCRdb's copy has only in-frame clones and lacks some. The data show over 150,000 clones, with about 77% seen just once and 1.3% held by the top ten. The sample comprised PBMCs. Receptors originate from a woman between 45 and 65 years old in good health and CMV-seronegative.

The rearrangement uses TRBV5-1 and TRBJ2-1, with 11 bases fitting TRBD2. V trimming: 4 bases; J trimming: 0 bases; junction bases outside the gene matches: 12. Germline values: CDR1 SGHRS, CDR2 YFSETQ. There are 19 residues in the CDR3. The CDR3 here is CASSGASGRLGRSYNEQFF. In DNA form, the CDR3 reads TGCGCCAGCAGCGGGGCTAGCGGGAGGCTCGGTCGCTCCTACAATGAGCAGTTCTTC.

This chain joins TRBV18 and TRBJ2-5; 10 bases are shared with TRBD2. V lost 5 bases to trimming and J lost 1 base; unmatched junction nucleotides: 4. The CDR3 loop spans 15 amino acids. The germline gives CDR1 KGHSH, CDR2 LQKENI. CDR3 in amino acids: CASSSSGGSQETQYF. CDR3 DNA sequence: TGTGCCAGCTCATCTAGCGGGGGTTCCCAAGAGACCCAGTACTTC.

The rearrangement uses TRBV2 and TRBJ1-2, with D maybe TRBD1 (6 bases). Germline V gene lookup returns CDR1 SNHLY and CDR2 FYNNEI. V was clipped by 7 bases and J by 5 bases, with 14 bases between them. This CDR3 comprises 13 residues. The CDR3 DNA follows: TGTGCCAGCAACCGGGGCAGGGGATATGGCTACACCTTC. Translated, it gives CASNRGRGYGYTF.

The chain carries TRBV10-3 and TRBJ1-2; weak D call: TRBD1 (5 bases). Trimming removed 0 bases at V and 2 bases at J, with 13 bases between. This CDR3 has 16 residues. Germline V lookup: CDR1 ENHRY, CDR2 SYGVKD. CDR3 sequence: CAISESKGAGNYGYTF. DNA of the CDR3: TGTGCCATCAGTGAGTCCAAAGGGGCGGGGAACTATGGCTACACCTTC.

The chain combines TRBV9 with TRBJ2-3; tentative D call: TRBD2 (6 bases). The CDR3 loop spans 15 amino acids. V was pared by 6 bases and J by 2 bases, with 16 bases between. Germline V CDR1 and CDR2: SGDLS, YYNGEE. CDR3 residues: CASTTGTATTDTQYF. CDR3 bases: TGTGCCAGCACAACCGGGACTGCGACCACAGATACGCAGTATTTT.

J is TRBJ1-3 and V is TRBV4-2; TRBD1 agrees at 9 bases. After removal of 4 bases from V and 1 base from J, the junction contained 11 bases not matched to a gene. Germline CDR1 is LGHNA and CDR2 is YNFKEQ. There are 18 residues in the CDR3. The CDR3 DNA reads as TGTGCCAGCAGCCCCTTTCTTATGGGACAGGGATCTGGAAACACCATATATTTT. It translates to CASSPFLMGQGSGNTIYF.

The chain carries TRBV4-3 and TRBJ2-7, with D possibly being TRBD2 (6 bases). The CDR3 spans 14 residues. Germline V lookup: CDR1 LGHNA, CDR2 YSLEER. Trimming stripped 1 base from V and 5 bases from J, with 12 bases between. The DNA of the CDR3 is TGCGCCAGCAGCCAAGCCCCCGGAGGGCACGAGCAGTACTTC. Translated: CASSQAPGGHEQYF.

This clone was counted only a few times. This rearrangement joins TRBV6-1 to TRBJ1-1; 7 positions match TRBD1. The CDR3 spans 14 residues. The trim removed 3 bases at V and 8 bases at J, leaving 9 bases unmatched. CDR1 is MNHNS and CDR2 is SASEGT in the germline V gene. The CDR3 region has the DNA TGTGCCAGCAGTGATAAGGACAGGAGGAGAGAAGCTTTCTTT. Encoded protein: CASSDKDRRREAFF.

In nucleotides, the CDR3 is TGTGCCACCAGCGGGGGACACCTCTCAGGGGAGCTGTTTTTT. Its translation: CATSGGHLSGELFF. The chain carries TRBV15 and TRBJ2-2; D is perhaps TRBD1 (6 bases). The CDR3 consists of 14 residues. CDR1 and CDR2 from the germline V gene are LNHNV and YYDKDF (reference sequence). Trimming removed 5 bases from V and 8 bases from J, with 15 bases in between.

This chain links TRBV5-1 with TRBJ1-2; no clear D gene. The CDR3 has 12 residues. CDR1 is SGHRS, CDR2 YFSETQ, per germline. The V gene lost 0 bases and the J gene lost 8 bases, with 8 bases spanning the gap. CDR3 sequence reads: CASSLVGSGYTF. The CDR3 bases are TGCGCCAGCAGCTTGGTAGGTAGCGGCTACACCTTC.

The genes are TRBV10-1 and TRBJ1-1; D possibly corresponds to TRBD1 (5 bases). The ends were cut back, 0 bases at V and 4 bases at J, with 12 bases in the middle. This CDR3 has 15 residues. CDR1 is WNHNN, CDR2 SYGVQD, per germline (reference sequence). CDR3 DNA sequence: TGCGCCAGCAGTGAGTCAAGGGGCAGGAGCACTGAAGCTTTCTTT. It translates to CASSESRGRSTEAFF.

The rearrangement uses TRBV5-4 and TRBJ2-1, with D perhaps matching TRBD2 (6 bases). Germline V gives CDR1 SGHNT, CDR2 YYREEE (reference sequence). The CDR3 has 15 amino acids. V was cut by 0 bases and J by 2 bases, with 9 bases left in between. The CDR3 sequence: CASSLDGRPYNEQFF. As DNA, the CDR3 is TGTGCCAGCAGCTTGGACGGGAGACCCTACAATGAGCAGTTCTTC.

The chain combines TRBV10-3 with TRBJ1-1, with 7 bases that match TRBD1. The CDR3 consists of 14 residues. After removal of 6 bases from V and 2 bases from J, the junction contained 6 bases not matched to a gene. Per germline, CDR1 ENHRY and CDR2 SYGVKD. The CDR3: CAIRPGQTNTEAFF. The CDR3 region has the DNA TGTGCCATCAGGCCGGGACAGACAAACACTGAAGCTTTCTTT.

Worth noting for this clone: This specimen includes other DNA sequences encoding the same CDR3. V is TRBV4-3 and J is TRBJ1-4; perhaps TRBD1 as D (6 bases). The length of the CDR3 is 13 residues. CDR1 is LGHNA, CDR2 YSLEER, per germline. Trimming pared 1 base from V and 7 bases from J, leaving 7 bases between. The CDR3 reads CASSQVGGEKLFF. In DNA form, the CDR3 reads TGCGCCAGCAGCCAAGTAGGGGGTGAAAAACTGTTTTTT.

The rearrangement links TRBV29-1 to TRBJ2-3; weak D call: TRBD1 (6 bases). Looked up from germline, CDR1 is SQVTM and CDR2 is ANQGSEA. CDR3 length: 15 residues. V was cut by 4 bases and J by 1 base, with 15 bases left in between. The CDR3 loop is CSVAGTLIGTDTQYF. CDR3 in DNA: TGCAGCGTTGCCGGGACACTTATAGGCACAGATACGCAGTATTTT.

The chain employs TRBV9 and TRBJ2-2; 7 bases line up with TRBD2. The CDR3 loop spans 16 amino acids. With V trimmed by 4 bases and J by 1 base, 7 bases remained unmatched. Germline CDR1 is SGDLS and CDR2 is YYNGEE. The CDR3 DNA reads as TGTGCCAGCAGCCCCAGGACTAGTCGGAACACCGGGGAGCTGTTTTTT. Its protein is CASSPRTSRNTGELFF.

The chain couples TRBV7-8 to TRBJ1-2; a weak D match, TRBD1 (5 bases). The V end was cut by 1 base, the J end by 3 bases, with 9 bases between. The CDR3 runs to 14 residues. Germline V lookup: CDR1 SGHVS, CDR2 FQNEAQ. CDR3 sequence reads: CASSLEVRDYGYTF. CDR3 nucleotides: TGTGCCAGCAGCTTAGAAGTCAGGGACTATGGCTACACCTTC.

A single count supports this clone. One end of the junction varies from germline; a read error may be responsible. This sequence joins TRBV7-2 and TRBJ1-5, with D unclear. This CDR3 region has 14 residues. Germline lookup yields CDR1 SGHTA and CDR2 FQGNSA. As DNA, the CDR3 is TGTGCCAGCAGTTTAGGGAGAGTTGATCAGCCCCAGCATTTT. It specifies CASSLGRVDQPQHF.

V usage is TRBV2 and J usage is TRBJ2-3; D remains ambiguous. Germline V lookup: CDR1 SNHLY, CDR2 FYNNEI. The CDR3 has 14 residues. Trimming took off 5 bases at V and 2 bases at J, with 11 bases between the two ends. The CDR3, as DNA: TGTGCCAGCAGTCGATACGCTACCACAGATACGCAGTATTTT. This encodes CASSRYATTDTQYF.

The chain carries TRBV4-1 and TRBJ2-7; D remains unclear. V dropped 0 bases and J dropped 4 bases, with 16 bases sitting between them. The germline gives CDR1 MGHRA, CDR2 YSYEKL. The CDR3 extends over 16 amino acids. DNA for the CDR3: TGCGCCAGCAGCCAAGATAGTAGCCCCCCCGTTTACGAGCAGTACTTC. Protein product: CASSQDSSPPVYEQYF.

The V gene is TRBV7-2, the J gene TRBJ1-2, with 7 bases fitting TRBD1. Losses at the gene ends were 5 bases for V and 4 bases for J; bases not matched to a gene: 10. Germline loops: CDR1 SGHTA, CDR2 FQGNSA. The CDR3 contains 15 residues. The CDR3 DNA follows: TGTGCCAGCAGCCTGACGACGGGACAGCGCTATGGCTACACCTTC. Residues: CASSLTTGQRYGYTF.